These 13 T cell receptor beta chains were all obtained from the same sample, sequenced in a study of metastatic and nonmetastatic thyroid tumors. TCRdb re-called the PCR reads through MiXCR. The data hold roughly 23,000 clones, with about 21% observed a single time. Thyroid surgery was performed in patients who had received no treatment beforehand. The sequenced material came from blood. These receptors all come from a male donor with papillary thyroid cancer or a benign thyroid nodule (not recorded which). Some clones in this sample may be carry-over from other donors' samples.

In regard to this clone: This could be a read error, since a much larger clone is one nucleotide away. The conserved phenylalanine or tryptophan is not found at the CDR3 terminus, so this likely reflects a read error. This chain uses TRBV20-1 with TRBJ2-7; unclear D gene. Trimming took off 5 bases at V and 4 bases at J, with 30 bases between the two ends. CDR1 is DFQATT and CDR2 is SNEGSKA in the germline V gene (reference sequence). The CDR3 consists of 18 residues. This CDR3 is CSAQMSGSGLMVRYEQYS. The CDR3 nucleotides are TGCAGTGCTCAGATGTCCGGCTCTGGGTTAATGGTCCGGTACGAGCAGTACTCC.

The V and J genes are TRBV12-3 or TRBV12-4 and TRBJ2-7, with 9 nucleotides matching TRBD2. The CDR3 totals 14 residues. The ends lost 5 bases at V and 6 bases at J; junction bases unmatched: 8. This chain's CDR3 is CASSRTSASPEQYF. As DNA, the CDR3 is TGTGCCAGCAGTCGGACTAGCGCTTCCCCCGAGCAGTACTTC.

This clone was seen a few times. The chain uses TRBV6-2 or TRBV6-3 and TRBJ2-2; 7 bases are a match to TRBD1. The CDR3 spans 18 residues. CDR1 and CDR2 from the germline V gene are MNHEY and SVGEGT. V lost 5 bases to trimming and J lost 1 base; unmatched junction nucleotides: 13. CDR3: CASSPRNRDRKNTGELFF. Here the CDR3 DNA reads TGTGCCAGCAGTCCTCGTAATCGGGACAGAAAGAACACCGGGGAGCTGTTTTTT.

This clone was observed at least ten times. The gene calls are TRBV10-2 and TRBJ2-3; maybe TRBD2 (5 bases). This CDR3 spans 13 amino acids. Trimming left V 8 bases short and J 1 base short, with 10 bases between. Germline V lookup: CDR1 WSHSY, CDR2 SAAADI. This chain's CDR3 is CASSYGGTDTQYF. The DNA of the CDR3 is TGCGCCAGCTCCTACGGGGGCACAGATACGCAGTATTTT.

Note on this clone: As the CDR3 is not closed by the conserved phenylalanine or tryptophan, this likely results from a read error. The chain has TRBV19 and TRBJ2-5; weak D call: TRBD2 (6 bases). V was pared by 7 bases and J by 5 bases, with 23 bases between. The germline V gene encodes CDR1 LNHDA and CDR2 SQIVND (reference sequence). This CDR3 comprises 16 residues. DNA for the CDR3: TGTGCCAGTAAAGGTTCAGCGGCGGGGAGGATGGAGACCCAGTACCTC. It translates to CASKGSAAGRMETQYL.

This clone has only one observation. The rearrangement links TRBV4-1 to TRBJ2-7, with D hard to call. V dropped 4 bases and J dropped 1 base, with 14 bases sitting between them. Germline CDR1 and CDR2: MGHRA and YSYEKL. The CDR3 contains 15 residues. CDR3 nucleotide sequence: TGCGCCAGCAGCCGCAGCACTGAAAGTTCCTACGAGCAGTACTTC. Its protein is CASSRSTESSYEQYF.

As concerns this clone: An end of the junction differs from the germline gene, which may be a read error. The chain recombines TRBV19 with TRBJ2-2; a possible D gene is TRBD2 (6 bases). The CDR3 spans 15 residues. Germline-derived CDR1 and CDR2 are LNHDA and SQIVND (reference sequence). The CDR3 reads CASSRLGGQLVELFF. In nucleotides, the CDR3 is TGCGCCAGTAGTCGTCTTGGAGGGCAACTCGTTGAGCTGTTTTTT.

This clone was recorded at least ten times. The chain combines TRBV7-2 with TRBJ1-2; D is undetermined. Germline CDR1 SGHTA, CDR2 FQGNSA. The CDR3 consists of 14 residues. Trimming pared 4 bases from V and 0 bases from J, leaving 9 bases between. The CDR3: CASSSSHANYGYTF. CDR3 coding DNA: TGTGCCAGCAGCTCCTCACACGCTAACTATGGCTACACCTTC. The entire variable domain, with the rest obtained from reference TRBV7-2 and TRBJ1-2, is as follows: GAGVSQSPSNKVTEKGKDVELRCDPISGHTALYWYRQSLGQGLEFLIYFQGNSAPDKSGLPSDRFSAERTGGSVSTLTIQRTQQEDSAVYLCASSSSHANYGYTFGSGTRLTVV.

The chain combines TRBV30 with TRBJ2-1; 12 bases agree with TRBD2. Germline CDR1 GTSNPN, CDR2 SVGIG (reference sequence). The V and J ends lost 5 bases and 3 bases, in that order; junction bases with no gene match: 8. The CDR3 covers 16 residues. The CDR3 region has the DNA TGTGCCTGGGCCTACGGACTAGCGGGGAGCTACAATGAGCAGTTCTTC. Protein product: CAWAYGLAGSYNEQFF.

With regard to this clone: Given a much more abundant clone one base away, this may be a read error. V is TRBV12-3 or TRBV12-4 and J is TRBJ2-5, with 15 bases aligning to TRBD2. Germline trimming cut 7 bases from V and 0 bases from J; bases unmatched to any gene: 12. The CDR3 totals 19 residues. CDR3 amino acids: CASIRTLGLAGGNQETQYF. Written as DNA, the CDR3 is TGTGCCAGCATTCGGACCCTGGGACTAGCGGGAGGTAACCAAGAGACCCAGTACTTC.

At least ten counts were recorded for this clone. The chain is built from TRBV27 and TRBJ2-3, with 12 bases aligning to TRBD2. With 0 bases clipped from V and 2 bases from J, the junction kept 3 bases outside the gene matches. Germline V gene data show CDR1 as MNHEY and CDR2 as SMNVEV (reference sequence). The CDR3 consists of 17 residues. The CDR3 loop reads CASSLSLAGGHTDTQYF. The CDR3 DNA reads TGTGCCAGCAGTTTATCTCTAGCGGGAGGGCACACAGATACGCAGTATTTT.

In DNA form, the CDR3 reads TGTGCCACCAGCAGTGGAGGGGGTGACACAGATACGCAGTATTTT. Amino acids: CATSSGGGDTDTQYF. J is TRBJ2-3 and V is TRBV15; TRBD1 or TRBD2 may be the D gene (6 bases each). There are 15 residues in the CDR3. The germline V gene has CDR1 LNHNV and CDR2 YYDKDF (reference sequence). V was clipped by 3 bases and J by 2 bases, with 12 bases between them.

This clone occurred many times. CDR3 bases: TGTGCCAGCAGCTTAGGCACCTACAATGAGCAGTTCTTC. Translation: CASSLGTYNEQFF. The chain joins TRBV7-8 to TRBJ2-1; D gene uncertain. Trimming shortened V by 1 base and J by 2 bases, and 3 bases separated the two germline ends. Germline V gene lookup returns CDR1 SGHVS and CDR2 FQNEAQ. This CDR3 is 13 amino acids long.